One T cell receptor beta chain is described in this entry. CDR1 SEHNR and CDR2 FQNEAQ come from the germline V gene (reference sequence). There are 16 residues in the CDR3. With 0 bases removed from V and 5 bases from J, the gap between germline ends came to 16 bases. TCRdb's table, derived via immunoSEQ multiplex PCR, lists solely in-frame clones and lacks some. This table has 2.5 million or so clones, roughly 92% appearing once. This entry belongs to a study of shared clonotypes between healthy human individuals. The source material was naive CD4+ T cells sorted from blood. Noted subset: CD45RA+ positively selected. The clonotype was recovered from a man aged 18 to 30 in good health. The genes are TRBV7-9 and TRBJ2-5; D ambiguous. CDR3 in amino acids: CASSLAYRVEMETQYF. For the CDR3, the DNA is TGTGCCAGCAGCTTAGCGTATAGGGTGGAAATGGAGACCCAGTACTTC.